The 18 T cell receptor beta chains presented below share a single source sample, sequenced in a study of blood T cells in healthy people across ages. Using a J-beta primer mix together with a sample-barcoded 5' primer, a second PCR was run for about 7 to 12 cycles. TCRdb called the 5' RACE reads again in MiXCR, with one record for every CDR3 protein. The profile shows 700,000 or so distinct CDR3 sequences, around a fifth of them singletons. Material for sequencing was blood. Receptors originate from a man in his 70s in good health.

The chain uses TRBV9 and TRBJ2-3; 13 positions agree with TRBD2. This CDR3 comprises 17 residues. The ends lost 0 bases at V and 0 bases at J; junction bases unmatched: 1. The germline V gene has CDR1 SGDLS and CDR2 YYNGEE. The CDR3 DNA reads TGTGCCAGCAGCGTAGCGGGACTAGCGGGAAGCACAGATACGCAGTATTTT. Translated: CASSVAGLAGSTDTQYF.

There are a few counts of this clonotype. The chain has TRBV4-1 and TRBJ2-3, with D maybe TRBD1 (5 bases). The germline CDR1 and CDR2 sequences are MGHRA and YSYEKL. Trimming pared 1 base from V and 0 bases from J, leaving 11 bases between. CDR3 length: 16 residues. The CDR3 loop reads CASSQAGISSTDTQYF. Here the CDR3 DNA reads TGCGCCAGCAGCCAAGCAGGGATTTCTAGCACAGATACGCAGTATTTT.

In regard to this clonotype: A much larger clone sits a single nucleotide away, making a read error possible. The CDR3 region has the DNA TGTGCCAGCAGCCACGGACAGGCGAACACTGAAGCTTTCTTT. Amino acid sequence: CASSHGQANTEAFF. The chain couples TRBV3-1 to TRBJ1-1; 7 bases are shared with TRBD1. The CDR3 contains 14 residues. V was pared by 3 bases and J by 1 base, with 2 bases of the junction left unmatched. In germline, CDR1 is LGHDT, CDR2 YNNKEL (reference sequence).

The rearrangement uses TRBV24-1 and TRBJ2-3, with 9 bases fitting TRBD2. From germline, CDR1 is KGHDR and CDR2 SFDVKD. CDR3 length: 15 amino acids. Unmatched junction bases numbered 6, after V lost 3 bases and J lost 6 bases. CDR3 in DNA: TGTGCCACCAGTGATACTTCTAGCGGGGTGGATACGCAGTATTTT. Its protein product is CATSDTSSGVDTQYF.

V usage is TRBV6-5 and J usage is TRBJ2-5, with a possible D match to TRBD1 (6 bases). The germline V and J ends were trimmed by 5 bases and 2 bases, with 15 bases remaining between them. Germline V gene sequence: CDR1 MNHEY, CDR2 SVGAGI. This CDR3 spans 15 amino acids. CDR3 DNA: TGTGCCAGCAGTAAACAGGGTCGAGTACAAGAGACCCAGTACTTC. It specifies CASSKQGRVQETQYF.

This clonotype was seen a handful of times. The V call is TRBV9, the J call TRBJ2-1, with 7 bases aligning to TRBD1. The V and J ends lost 0 bases and 3 bases, in that order; junction bases with no gene match: 3. This CDR3 contains 15 residues. The germline CDR1 and CDR2 sequences are SGDLS and YYNGEE. The DNA of the CDR3 is TGTGCCAGCAGCGTAGGAGGGGGCATCTACAATGAGCAGTTCTTC. Translated, it gives CASSVGGGIYNEQFF.

The chain carries TRBV19 and TRBJ2-3; D unclear. The CDR3 extends over 13 amino acids. Germline CDR1 LNHDA, CDR2 SQIVND (reference sequence). V was clipped by 7 bases and J by 6 bases, with 14 bases between them. For the CDR3, the DNA is TGTGCCAGTACAGAGCCACGCTCCGATACGCAGTATTTT. It specifies CASTEPRSDTQYF.

This clonotype has only a few counts. This sequence joins TRBV7-9 and TRBJ2-7; 9 nucleotides agree with TRBD1. The DNA end lines up better with TRBJ2-1; the J call may be wrong. CDR1 and CDR2 (germline): SEHNR, FQNEAQ (reference sequence). The CDR3 is 15 amino acids. This CDR3 is CASSLGTGVVDEQFF. CDR3 coding DNA: TGTGCCAGCAGCTTAGGGACAGGGGTGGTGGATGAGCAGTTCTTC.

The chain links TRBV27 to TRBJ2-7; D is tentatively TRBD1 or TRBD2 (5 bases each). The CDR3 spans 15 residues. Trimming removed 9 bases at V and 3 bases at J, with 21 bases between. Germline assignment: CDR1 MNHEY and CDR2 SMNVEV (reference sequence). In DNA form, the CDR3 reads TGTGCCAGTTCCCAATGGGACCAAAGGCTCTACGAGCAGTACTTC. Translation gives CASSQWDQRLYEQYF.

This clonotype was detected once. This chain connects TRBV3-1 to TRBJ1-1; D is ambiguous. This CDR3 spans 17 amino acids. The V gene lost 2 bases and the J gene lost 5 bases, with 21 bases spanning the gap. Germline V gene data show CDR1 as LGHDT and CDR2 as YNNKEL (reference sequence). The CDR3 reads CASSQKRGGFSWTEAFF. In nucleotides, the CDR3 is TGTGCCAGCAGCCAAAAAAGAGGCGGTTTTTCTTGGACTGAAGCTTTCTTT.

A remark on this clonotype: At one boundary the junction diverges from the germline segment, which might be a read error. This chain connects TRBV12-3 or TRBV12-4 to TRBJ1-2; TRBD1 might be the D (6 bases). CDR3 length: 14 amino acids. The CDR3 DNA reads TGTGCCAGCAGTCTTGAACAGGGACGCTATGGCTACTCCTTC. Amino acids: CASSLEQGRYGYSF.

The chain employs TRBV6-5 and TRBJ1-3; TRBD1 aligns across 7 bases. With V trimmed by 5 bases and J by 2 bases, 6 bases remained unmatched. In germline, CDR1 is MNHEY, CDR2 SVGAGI. The CDR3 totals 15 residues. The CDR3 is CASSHDRDPGNTIYF. CDR3 nucleotide sequence: TGTGCCAGCAGTCACGACAGGGACCCTGGAAACACCATATATTTT.

CDR3 in DNA: TGTGCCAGCAGCTTAACCCATACTAGCCCGTACGGGCAGTACGTC. This translates into CASSLTHTSPYGQYV. The genes are TRBV7-2 and TRBJ2-7, with TRBD2 as a possible D gene (6 bases). This CDR3 is built from 15 residues. Germline assignment: CDR1 SGHTA and CDR2 FQGNSA.

The table lists this clonotype with a few counts. CDR3 sequence reads: CASSQRTTVNEQFF. CDR3 nucleotides: TGTGCCAGCAGCCAAAGGACTACGGTCAATGAGCAGTTCTTC. The rearrangement joins TRBV3-1 to TRBJ2-7, with D maybe TRBD2 (6 bases). The DNA end is more similar to TRBJ2-1, so the J call may be wrong. This CDR3 has 14 residues. Germline values: CDR1 LGHDT, CDR2 YNNKEL (reference sequence).

The genes are TRBV2 and TRBJ2-5; TRBD1 matches at 8 bases. The ends lost 6 bases at V and 2 bases at J; junction bases unmatched: 5. CDR3 length equals 14 residues. CDR1 and CDR2 (germline): SNHLY, FYNNEI. This CDR3 reads CASSDGTGQETQYF. The CDR3 DNA reads as TGTGCCAGCAGCGATGGGACAGGACAAGAGACCCAGTACTTC.

V usage is TRBV6-5 and J usage is TRBJ2-1, with 14 bases matching TRBD2. Germline lookup yields CDR1 MNHEY and CDR2 SVGAGI. The CDR3 loop spans 16 amino acids. V shed 2 bases, J shed 7 bases, and the junction held 4 bases outside the gene matches. The CDR3, as DNA: TGTGCCAGCAGTTACATGACTAGCGGGAGGGGGAATGAGCAGTTCTTC. It translates to CASSYMTSGRGNEQFF.

The chain joins TRBV12-3 or TRBV12-4 to TRBJ1-2; D is unclear. V was cut by 7 bases and J by 2 bases, with 14 bases left in between. CDR3 length equals 14 residues. Here the CDR3 reads CASTLPTVNYGYTF. CDR3 nucleotide sequence: TGTGCCAGCACCCTTCCGACGGTGAACTATGGCTACACCTTC.

The chain has TRBV20-1 and TRBJ2-1; 11 nucleotides align to TRBD2. The V gene's germline CDR1 is DFQATT and CDR2 SNEGSKA (reference sequence). The CDR3 is 18 amino acids. Unmatched junction bases numbered 15, after V lost 5 bases and J lost 3 bases. The CDR3, as DNA: TGCAGTGCTCCAACCGGGACTAGCGGAAACCCTTACTACAATGAGCAGTTCTTC. Translation gives CSAPTGTSGNPYYNEQFF.